This entry lists 8 T cell receptor beta chains sequenced from one sample in a study of human T cells and chemical hapten exposure (dated by TCRdb to the early 2020s). The time point label, read with the paper, signifies: patch test 1, 2 weeks after DPC sensitization. Reading the label with the study, this specimen's treatment or condition is: therapeutic diphenylcyclopropenone sensitization with weekly scalp DPC. The library was prepared using RACE. The data were produced on a NextSeq 500. Starting from the raw public reads, TCRdb applied fastp trimming at Q25, assembled clones with MiXCR and retained in-frame beta chains. Each entry merges the rows of one CDR3 protein and shows their most common DNA and genes. Across this sample there are tens of thousands of distinct CDR3 sequences, with around 11% seen only once. The ten largest clonotypes hold under 4% of the sample. Specimen: whole blood, collected in connection with sensitization to the hapten diphenylcyclopropenone (DPC). All receptors derive from a woman aged 60-75 years with alopecia areata. Some clones in this sample may be carry-over from other donors' samples.

This clonotype has just a few counts. The chain recombines TRBV7-2 with TRBJ2-3; D is undetermined. With 0 bases removed from V and 4 bases from J, the gap between germline ends came to 8 bases. Per germline, CDR1 SGHTA and CDR2 FQGNSA. The CDR3 loop spans 14 amino acids. CDR3 nucleotides: TGTGCCAGCAGCTTAGCGGGCTATTCAGATACGCAGTATTTT. Amino acids: CASSLAGYSDTQYF.

This clonotype occurred many times. This chain connects TRBV5-1 to TRBJ2-4; D remains unclear. The CDR3 covers 14 residues. Trimming took 0 bases from V and 0 from J, leaving 4 bases between them. Looked up from germline, CDR1 is SGHRS and CDR2 is YFSETQ. The CDR3 coding sequence is TGCGCCAGCAGCTTGGGGCTAGCCAAAAACATTCAGTACTTC. Encoded protein: CASSLGLAKNIQYF.

This clonotype was counted only a few times. The V call is TRBV6-1, the J call TRBJ1-5; TRBD1 is a possible D gene (5 bases). CDR3 length equals 13 residues. The germline V gene has CDR1 MNHNS and CDR2 SASEGT. The CDR3 sequence: CWGGEQDGRTQHF. Here the CDR3 DNA reads TGTTGGGGGGGAGAGCAGGACGGGCGAACCCAGCATTTT.

This clonotype was picked up a small number of times. The CDR3 nucleotides read TGTGCCAGCTCACAACGGACTGAAGCTTTCTTT. Translated: CASSQRTEAFF. This sequence joins TRBV18 and TRBJ1-1; no definite D call. This CDR3 comprises 11 residues. With 4 bases removed from V and 5 bases from J, the gap between germline ends came to 5 bases. Germline V gene lookup returns CDR1 KGHSH and CDR2 LQKENI.

This clonotype was counted at least ten times. The chain links TRBV20-1 to TRBJ1-5; unclear D gene. The CDR3 is 12 residues long. V was shortened by 0 bases and J by 4 bases, with 4 bases between the two germline ends. Germline assignment: CDR1 DFQATT and CDR2 SNEGSKA (reference sequence). The CDR3 sequence is CSARDQNQPQHF. The CDR3 nucleotides read TGCAGTGCTAGAGATCAGAATCAGCCCCAGCATTTT.

This clonotype was counted a single time. The chain links TRBV29-1 to TRBJ2-7, with 9 bases lining up with TRBD1. Germline V gene lookup returns CDR1 SQVTM and CDR2 ANQGSEA. The CDR3 length is 13 residues. The V gene end was trimmed by 5 bases and the J gene end by 6 bases; junction bases not matched to a gene: 8. The CDR3 sequence: CSVSVGQGGEQYF. As DNA, the CDR3 is TGCAGCGTTTCGGTGGGACAGGGAGGCGAGCAGTACTTC.

This clonotype appeared a few times. The V call is TRBV7-9, the J call TRBJ2-1, with D possibly being TRBD2 (5 bases). The CDR3 is 12 residues long. V was clipped by 5 bases and J by 10 bases, with 12 bases between them. CDR1 SEHNR and CDR2 FQNEAQ come from the germline V gene (reference sequence). The CDR3 DNA sequence: TGTGCCAGCAGCAGAGACTACCGCGAGCAGTTCTTC. Its protein is CASSRDYREQFF.

This clonotype was counted only a few times. The DNA of the CDR3 is TGTGCCAGCAGCCCTAGAACGACAGGACTGGGTGGCTACACCTTC. Its translation: CASSPRTTGLGGYTF. The chain joins TRBV2 to TRBJ1-2, with D perhaps TRBD1 (6 bases). The CDR3 totals 15 residues. CDR1 and CDR2 from the germline V gene are SNHLY and FYNNEI. V was pared by 6 bases and J by 7 bases, with 21 bases between.